This section outlines one TCR beta chain sequence together with its context. The target antigen is unknown. From germline, CDR1 is SEHNR and CDR2 FQNEAQ (reference sequence). The trim removed 1 base at V and 4 bases at J, leaving 8 bases unmatched. CDR3 length equals 16 residues. This record belongs to a study of cytomegalovirus exposure and HLA in healthy donors. Points from the study as a whole: Most CMV-associated TCR beta chains appeared HLA-restricted in a later analysis. Analyzed later, association rates of TCRs varied across HLA loci, with DRB1 most and HLA-C fewest. The authors considered a cluster of highly shared sequence variants likely to be a sequencing artifact.

Donors counted as nominally healthy when sampled, yet unrecorded immune exposures were likely. It was with 60 Vbeta and 13 Jbeta primers that the PCR ran. The data were produced by immunoSEQ multiplex PCR, yet TCRdb's version contains in-frame clones alone and is incomplete. The data contain more than 100,000 clones, roughly 80% of them seen just once; the ten biggest clones take up 1%. The chain joins TRBV7-9 to TRBJ1-2; TRBD1 agrees at 8 bases. What was sequenced was PBMCs. The clonotype comes from a man aged 35 to 55 in good health and CMV-seronegative. CDR3: CASSLGNTGGSYGYTF. The CDR3 nucleotides are TGTGCCAGCAGCTTAGGAAACACAGGGGGTAGCTATGGCTACACCTTC.